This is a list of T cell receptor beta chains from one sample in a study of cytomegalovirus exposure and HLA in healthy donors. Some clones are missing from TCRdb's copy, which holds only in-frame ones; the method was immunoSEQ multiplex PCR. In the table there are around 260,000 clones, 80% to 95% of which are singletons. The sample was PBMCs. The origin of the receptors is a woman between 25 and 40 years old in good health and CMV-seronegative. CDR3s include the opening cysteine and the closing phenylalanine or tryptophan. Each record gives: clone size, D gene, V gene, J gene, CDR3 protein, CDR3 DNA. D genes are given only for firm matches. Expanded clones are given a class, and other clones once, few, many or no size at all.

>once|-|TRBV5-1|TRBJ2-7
CASSLVGQGYEQYF
TGCGCCAGCAGCTTGGTCGGGCAGGGCTACGAGCAGTACTTC
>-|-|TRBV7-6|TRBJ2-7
CASSLSGPTTEQYF
TGTGCCAGCAGCTTATCGGGACCGACTACCGAGCAGTACTTC
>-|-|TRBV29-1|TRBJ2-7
CSGGPTGYEQYF
TGCAGCGGTGGGCCGACGGGCTACGAGCAGTACTTC
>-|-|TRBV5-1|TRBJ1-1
CASSLEGVAELAFF
TGCGCCAGCAGCTTGGAAGGGGTAGCGGAGTTGGCTTTCTTT
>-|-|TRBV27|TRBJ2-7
CASSSEGPSYEQYF
TGTGCCAGCAGTTCCGAGGGGCCCTCCTACGAGCAGTACTTC
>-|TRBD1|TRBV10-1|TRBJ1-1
CASSEWQGEARILNTEAFF
TGCGCCAGCAGTGAGTGGCAGGGGGAAGCTCGTATATTGAACACTGAAGCTTTCTTT
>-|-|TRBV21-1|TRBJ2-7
CASSSRLAGSYEQYF
TGTGCCAGCAGCAGCCGACTAGCGGGGAGCTACGAGCAGTACTTC
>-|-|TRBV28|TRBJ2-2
CASSKTRNTGELFF
TGTGCCAGCAGTAAGACTAGAAACACCGGGGAGCTGTTTTTT
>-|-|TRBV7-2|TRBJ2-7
CASSLEGLPGEDEQYF
TGTGCCAGCAGCTTAGAGGGACTCCCTGGGGAAGACGAGCAGTACTTC
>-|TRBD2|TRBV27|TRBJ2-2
CASTRTSGRGSGELFF
TGTGCCAGCACCAGGACTAGCGGGAGGGGGTCCGGGGAGCTGTTTTTT
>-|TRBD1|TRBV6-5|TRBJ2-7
CASSNQGGGHEQYF
TGTGCCAGCAGTAACCAAGGGGGCGGACACGAGCAGTACTTC
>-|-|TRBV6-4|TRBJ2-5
CASSDTGRQETQYF
TGTGCCAGCAGTGACACTGGCAGACAAGAGACCCAGTACTTC
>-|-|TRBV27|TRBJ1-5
CASRKTGFGNQPQHF
TGTGCCAGCAGGAAAACAGGGTTTGGCAATCAGCCCCAGCATTTT
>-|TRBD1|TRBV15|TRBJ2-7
CATRGGQGAFHEQYF
TGTGCCACCAGGGGGGGACAGGGGGCGTTCCACGAGCAGTACTTC
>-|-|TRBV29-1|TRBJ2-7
CSDLRETYEQYF
TGCAGCGACCTCCGGGAGACATACGAGCAGTACTTC
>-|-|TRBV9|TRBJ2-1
CASSPGIGLGDEQFF
TGTGCCAGCAGCCCCGGGATAGGGTTGGGCGATGAGCAGTTCTTC
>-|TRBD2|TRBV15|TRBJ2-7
CATSSGLAGAYEQYF
TGTGCCACCAGCAGCGGACTAGCGGGAGCCTACGAGCAGTACTTC
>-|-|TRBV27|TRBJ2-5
CASSPLGFQETQYF
TGTGCCAGCAGCCCCCTCGGGTTCCAAGAGACCCAGTACTTC
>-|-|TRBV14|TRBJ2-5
CASSPQGPETQYF
TGTGCCAGCAGCCCCCAGGGTCCTGAGACCCAGTACTTC
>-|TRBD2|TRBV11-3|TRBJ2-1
CASSLRLAMDEQFF
TGTGCCAGCAGCCTCAGACTAGCCATGGATGAGCAGTTCTTC
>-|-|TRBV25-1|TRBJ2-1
CASSSGVSNEQFF
TGTGCCAGCAGCTCAGGGGTTTCCAATGAGCAGTTCTTC
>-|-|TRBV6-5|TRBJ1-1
CASIALNTEAFF
TGTGCCAGCATTGCCCTCAACACTGAAGCTTTCTTT
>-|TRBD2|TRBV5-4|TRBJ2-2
CASSLEAGGLGTGELFF
TGTGCCAGCAGCTTGGAGGCGGGAGGGCTCGGCACCGGGGAGCTGTTTTTT
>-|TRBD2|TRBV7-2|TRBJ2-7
CASSLATSGRGYEQYF
TGTGCCAGCAGCTTAGCTACTAGCGGGAGGGGATACGAGCAGTACTTC
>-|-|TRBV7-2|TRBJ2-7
CASSLAGGSYEQYF
TGTGCCAGCAGCTTAGCGGGGGGTTCCTACGAGCAGTACTTC
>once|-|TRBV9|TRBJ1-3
CASSVETDSGNTIYF
TGTGCCAGCAGCGTTGAGACCGACTCTGGAAACACCATATATTTT
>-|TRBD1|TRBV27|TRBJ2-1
CASSLVGTGDHEQFF
TGTGCCAGCAGTTTAGTCGGGACAGGGGATCATGAGCAGTTCTTC
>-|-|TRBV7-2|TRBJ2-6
CASGLGQSSGANVLTF
TGTGCCAGCGGCTTGGGGCAGTCCTCTGGGGCCAACGTCCTGACTTTC
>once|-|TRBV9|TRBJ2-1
CARHLGGGACNEQFF
TGTGCCAGACACCTAGGTGGGGGAGCATGCAATGAGCAGTTCTTC
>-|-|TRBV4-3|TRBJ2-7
CASSQGQDSYEQYF
TGCGCCAGCAGCCAAGGGCAGGACTCCTACGAGCAGTACTTC
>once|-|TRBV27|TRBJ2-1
CASSLSEYNEQFF
TGTGCCAGCAGTTTATCTGAATATAATGAGCAGTTCTTC
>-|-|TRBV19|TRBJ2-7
CASSNIFGQTYEQYF
TGTGCCAGTAGTAACATTTTCGGGCAAACCTACGAGCAGTACTTC
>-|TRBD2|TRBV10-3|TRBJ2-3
CAAGLATDTQYF
TGTGCCGCTGGACTAGCGACGGATACGCAGTATTTT
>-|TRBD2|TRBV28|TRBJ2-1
CASSLGLAGRYNEQFF
TGTGCCAGCAGTTTAGGACTAGCGGGCCGCTACAATGAGCAGTTCTTC
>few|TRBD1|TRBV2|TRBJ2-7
CASSPRTGPYEQYF
TGTGCCAGCAGTCCCCGGACAGGGCCCTACGAGCAGTACTTC
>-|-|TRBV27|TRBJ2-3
CASSFSRVGTDTQYF
TGTGCCAGCAGTTTCAGCAGGGTGGGCACAGATACGCAGTATTTT
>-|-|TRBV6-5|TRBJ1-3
CASTDRLSGNTIYF
TGTGCCAGCACAGACAGGCTCTCTGGAAACACCATATATTTT
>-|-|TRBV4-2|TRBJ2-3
CASSQELTDTQYF
TGTGCCAGCAGCCAAGAATTGACAGATACGCAGTATTTT
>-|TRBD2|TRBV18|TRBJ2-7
CASSPPGLASEQYF
TGTGCCAGCTCACCCCCGGGACTAGCGTCCGAGCAGTACTTC
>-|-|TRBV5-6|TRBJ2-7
CASSFWSF
TGTGCCAGCAGCTTTTGGTCCTTC
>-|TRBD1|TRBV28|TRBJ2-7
CASTIPGTGGNSRSYEQYF
TGTGCCAGCACCATACCCGGGACAGGGGGCAATAGCCGGTCCTACGAGCAGTACTTC
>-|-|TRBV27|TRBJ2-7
CASSLSSTYEQYF
TGTGCCAGCAGTTTAAGCAGTACCTACGAGCAGTACTTC
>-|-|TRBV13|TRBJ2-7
CASSGTSQQQYF
TGTGCCAGCAGCGGGACCTCACAACAGCAGTACTTC
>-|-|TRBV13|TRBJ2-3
CASSLSLAADTQYF
TGTGCCAGCAGCTTGTCTCTAGCCGCAGATACGCAGTATTTT
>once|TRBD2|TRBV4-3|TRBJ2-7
CASSQTGTRLDEQYF
TGCGCCAGCAGCCAAACCGGGACTAGACTGGACGAGCAGTACTTC
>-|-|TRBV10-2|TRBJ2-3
CASSDGKVVDTQYF
TGCGCCAGCAGTGACGGGAAGGTGGTAGATACGCAGTATTTT
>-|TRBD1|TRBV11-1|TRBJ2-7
CASTNRGSYEQYF
TGTGCCAGCACAAACAGGGGATCCTACGAGCAGTACTTC
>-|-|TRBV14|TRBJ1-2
CASSQDARGYYGYTF
TGTGCCAGCAGCCAAGATGCCAGAGGATATTATGGCTACACCTTC
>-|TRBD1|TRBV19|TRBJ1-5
CASREQGASNQPQHF
TGTGCCAGTAGAGAACAGGGGGCGAGCAATCAGCCCCAGCATTTT
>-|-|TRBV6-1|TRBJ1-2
CASSEAVVSDYGYTF
TGTGCCAGCAGTGAAGCGGTGGTAAGTGACTATGGCTACACCTTC
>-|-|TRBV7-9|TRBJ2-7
CASSPWGGTDYEQYF
TGTGCCAGCAGCCCCTGGGGCGGGACAGACTACGAGCAGTACTTC
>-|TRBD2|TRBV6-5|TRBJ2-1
CASQYSGGSYNEQFF
TGTGCCAGCCAGTATAGCGGGGGCTCCTACAATGAGCAGTTCTTC
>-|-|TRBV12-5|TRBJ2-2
CASGLEIKPGQITGELFF
TGTGCTAGTGGTTTGGAAATCAAACCGGGACAAATCACCGGGGAGCTGTTTTTT